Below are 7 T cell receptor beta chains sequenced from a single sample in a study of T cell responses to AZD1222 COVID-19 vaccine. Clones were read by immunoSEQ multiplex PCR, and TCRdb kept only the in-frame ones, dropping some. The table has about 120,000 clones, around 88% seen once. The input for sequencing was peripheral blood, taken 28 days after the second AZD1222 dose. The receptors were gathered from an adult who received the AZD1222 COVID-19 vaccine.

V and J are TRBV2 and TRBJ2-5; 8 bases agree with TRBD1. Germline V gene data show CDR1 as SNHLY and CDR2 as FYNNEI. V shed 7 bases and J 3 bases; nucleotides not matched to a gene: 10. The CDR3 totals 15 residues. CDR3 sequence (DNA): TGTGCCAGCATTTTTACAGGGGGTACCAAAGAGACCCAGTACTTC. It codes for CASIFTGGTKETQYF. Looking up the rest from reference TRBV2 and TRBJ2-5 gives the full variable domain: EPEVTQTPSHQVTQMGQEVILRCVPISNHLYFYWYRQILGQKVEFLVSFYNNEISEKSEIFDDQFSVERPDGSNFTLKIRSTKLEDSAMYFCASIFTGGTKETQYFGPGTRLLVL.

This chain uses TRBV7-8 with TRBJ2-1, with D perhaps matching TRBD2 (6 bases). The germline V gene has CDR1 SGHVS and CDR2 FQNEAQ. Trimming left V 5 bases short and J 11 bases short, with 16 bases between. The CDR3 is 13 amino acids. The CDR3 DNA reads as TGTGCCAGCAGCCCGTTAACGCGGGGCAAGCAGTTCTTC. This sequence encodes CASSPLTRGKQFF.

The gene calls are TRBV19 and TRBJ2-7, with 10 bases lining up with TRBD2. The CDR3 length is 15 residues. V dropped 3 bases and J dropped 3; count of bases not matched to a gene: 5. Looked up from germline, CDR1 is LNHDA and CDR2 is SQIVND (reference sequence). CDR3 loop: CASSISLAGGYEQYF. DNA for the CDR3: TGTGCCAGTAGTATCTCGTTAGCGGGGGGCTACGAGCAGTACTTC.

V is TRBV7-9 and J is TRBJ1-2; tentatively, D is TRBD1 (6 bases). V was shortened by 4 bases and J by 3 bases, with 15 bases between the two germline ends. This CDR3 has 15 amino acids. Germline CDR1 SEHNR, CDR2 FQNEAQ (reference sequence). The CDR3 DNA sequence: TGTGCCAGCAGCTCAAACAGGGTCGCTGACTATGGCTACACCTTC. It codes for CASSSNRVADYGYTF.

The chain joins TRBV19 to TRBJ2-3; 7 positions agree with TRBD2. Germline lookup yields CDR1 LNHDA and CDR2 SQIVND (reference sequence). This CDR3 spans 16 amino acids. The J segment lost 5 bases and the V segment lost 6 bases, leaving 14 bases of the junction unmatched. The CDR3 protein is CASSRPDTSERDTQYF. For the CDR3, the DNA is TGTGCCAGTAGCCGCCCCGATACTAGCGAAAGAGATACGCAGTATTTT.

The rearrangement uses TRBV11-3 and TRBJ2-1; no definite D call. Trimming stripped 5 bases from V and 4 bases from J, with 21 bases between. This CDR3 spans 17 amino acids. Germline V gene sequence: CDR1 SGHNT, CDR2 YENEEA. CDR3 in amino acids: CASSHPNPVSSYNEQFF. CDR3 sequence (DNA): TGTGCCAGCAGCCACCCTAACCCGGTTTCATCATACAATGAGCAGTTCTTC. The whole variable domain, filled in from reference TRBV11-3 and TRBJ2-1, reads EAGVVQSPRYKIIEKKQPVAFWCNPISGHNTLYWYLQNLGQGPELLIRYENEEAVDDSQLPKDRFSAERLKGVDSTLKIQPAELGDSAVYLCASSHPNPVSSYNEQFFGPGTRLTVL.

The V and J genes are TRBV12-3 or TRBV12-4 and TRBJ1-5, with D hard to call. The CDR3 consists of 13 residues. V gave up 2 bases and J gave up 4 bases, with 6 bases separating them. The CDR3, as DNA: TGTGCCAGCAGTTTAACCGGGAATCAGCCCCAGCATTTT. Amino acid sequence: CASSLTGNQPQHF.